What follows is one T cell receptor beta chain and its context. It lacks a known antigen. Nothing much larger sits one base from this clone, and base qualities are not available. Two rounds of multiplex PCR were performed to amplify the TCR beta CDR3 region from genomic DNA. The first PCR round used primers specific to each TRBV and TRBJ gene, and the primer sequences were filed in Chinese patent CN105087789A. The second PCR round used universal primers. The Roche High Pure PCR Template Preparation Kit was used to extract genomic DNA from frozen PBMCs. The libraries underwent paired-end sequencing with 151 bp reads on an Illumina HiSeq 3000. On the authors' methods: Raw reads lacking the multiplex PCR primer sequences were removed with CutAdapt. High-quality paired reads were merged into contigs with PEAR. By alignment to reference sequences, MiXCR assigned TRB V, D and J gene segments to each contig. CDR3 sequences were clustered by base quality and sequence similarity to remove sequencing errors. Shannon entropy, normalized by the natural log of the productive TCR sequence number, served as the measure of diversity. One minus Shannon entropy divided by the natural log of the number of unique clonotypes was used as the definition of clonality. Progression-free survival cut-offs for repertoire metrics were chosen using the Youden index of ROC curves, with analyses run in R 3.5.3. TCRdb redid the processing of the public reads, applying fastp at Q25 and MiXCR, and retained in-frame beta chains. Rows merge per CDR3 protein into single entries with the most common DNA and genes. The V and J calls reflect TCRdb's pipeline rather than the authors' work. For this sample there are 20,000 to 30,000 distinct CDR3 sequences; about 34% appear just once. The top ten clones comprise less than 70% of the sample.

All patients had node-negative disease on CT and PET/CT, and none had a history of other malignancies or had previously received chemotherapy or radiotherapy. At each of the two time points, approximately 6.2 milliliters of peripheral venous blood were collected into EDTA tubes. PBMCs were isolated by Ficoll-Paque Plus density-gradient centrifugation. Right after collection, samples were placed at -80 degrees C and kept there until analysis. The CDR3 measures 15 amino acids from cysteine to phenylalanine. Only the CDR3 region is kept as DNA, spanning 45 bases read in frame from base 1. CDR1 and CDR2, per the germline V gene, are SGHVS and FQNEAQ. Trimming costs V 1 base and J 7 bases, and their ends lie 16 bases apart. These data belong to a study of prognosis after radiotherapy for stage I lung cancer (dated by TCRdb to the early 2020s). Turning to the overall study: Around 19 stage I NSCLC patients were enrolled in Nanjing, China, between April 2018 and early 2019. Fourteen of the patients were found to have newly diagnosed primary stage I lung tumors, and about five were living with oligometastatic NSCLC after surgical resection of the primary tumor. All patients were regarded as medically inoperable, because of comorbidities in over 10 patients and refusal of surgery in more than 5 patients. Ages in the cohort of roughly 13 men and 6 women ranged from roughly 50 to 90 years, with a median of 74. Tumor histology was squamous cell carcinoma in over 5 patients and adenocarcinoma in about a dozen. Using image-guided IMRT or VMAT, SBRT was delivered in 3 to 5 fractions at a biologically effective dose of at least 100 Gy. No patient received concurrent therapy alongside SBRT. After SBRT, distant metastases developed in about 20% of the 19 patients at a median of 7 months, while the remaining 15 patients had no significant progression. The study profiled peripheral blood TCR beta repertoires from stage I NSCLC patients before and after stereotactic body radiotherapy and related them to distant failure. A total of approximately 38 blood samples from approximately 19 patients were sequenced, with one sample obtained before and one obtained after SBRT for each patient. The study at large found these results: Tumor specificity of expanded TCR clones was not determined. After SBRT, the count of unique TCR clones dropped from a median of about 10,000 beforehand to approximately 7,100 afterward (Wilcoxon paired P=0.011). None of the reported P values were adjusted for multiple comparisons. Post-SBRT Shannon entropy and its change from baseline were lower in patients who developed distant metastases; baseline Shannon entropy was not associated with metastases. Limitations of the study included a small cohort and short follow-up, and the study findings need independent validation. Differences by metastasis status were reportedly seen in TRBV and TRBJ usage frequencies, involving two V genes at baseline and, after SBRT, nine V genes and two J genes.

The chain uses TRBV7-8 and TRBJ1-1; matching of 6 bases hints at TRBD1 as the D gene. The origin of this receptor is a donor aged 50 or older with non-small cell lung cancer. The sequencing here drew on PBMCs, taken before or after stereotactic body radiation therapy (not recorded which). The bases are TGTGCCAGCAGCTTAGAGAGGCCAGGGGAGAATGAAGCTTTCTTT. The translation is CASSLERPGENEAFF.